These 15 T cell receptor beta chains were all obtained from the same sample, sequenced in a study of early T cells in non-severe SARS-CoV-2 infection. A single record per CDR3 protein comes from TCRdb applying MiXCR to the 5' RACE reads. The repertoire consists of roughly 81,000 distinct CDR3 sequences, with around 10% occurring once and the leading ten covering over 2.5%. The sample was whole blood. The origin of the receptors is an adult who was a healthcare worker with PCR-confirmed SARS-CoV-2 infection or an uninfected control (not recorded which).

This clonotype was observed a few times. V usage is TRBV29-1 and J usage is TRBJ1-1; no clear D gene. V shed 6 bases and J shed 0 bases, with 11 bases lying between them. Germline loops: CDR1 SQVTM, CDR2 ANQGSEA. The CDR3 spans 13 residues. CDR3 loop: CSVGLSLNTEAFF. In nucleotides, the CDR3 is TGCAGCGTAGGGCTTTCCCTGAACACTGAAGCTTTCTTT.

At least ten counts were recorded for this clonotype. The J gene is TRBJ2-1, the V gene TRBV7-9; D is unclear. The CDR3 has 11 amino acids. Germline CDR1 reads SEHNR; CDR2 reads FQNEAQ (reference sequence). Trimming took off 5 bases at V and 7 bases at J, with 6 bases between the two ends. The CDR3 bases are TGTGCCAGCAGCCCGCAGAATGAGCAGTTCTTC. It yields the protein CASSPQNEQFF.

In its sample, this clonotype was seen many times. J is TRBJ2-7 and V is TRBV29-1; no clear D gene. Per the germline V gene, CDR1 is SQVTM and CDR2 is ANQGSEA. V was cut by 4 bases and J by 1 base, with 5 bases left in between. The CDR3 runs 11 residues. The CDR3 coding sequence is TGCAGCGTTGGGTTGTCCTACGAGCAGTACTTC. This translates into CSVGLSYEQYF.

This clonotype has just one count. The chain has TRBV7-9 and TRBJ2-1, with TRBD2 matching over 7 bases. The germline V gene encodes CDR1 SEHNR and CDR2 FQNEAQ (reference sequence). Losses at the gene ends were 4 bases for V and 2 bases for J; bases not matched to a gene: 14. CDR3 length equals 18 residues. The CDR3 region is CASSSSASGILTYNEQFF. The CDR3 DNA reads TGTGCCAGCAGCTCTTCGGCCAGCGGGATATTGACCTACAATGAGCAGTTCTTC.

The rearrangement uses TRBV18 and TRBJ2-4; 7 nucleotides agree with TRBD1. Germline lookup yields CDR1 KGHSH and CDR2 LQKENI. The J segment lost 6 bases and the V segment lost 3 bases, leaving 5 bases of the junction unmatched. This CDR3 is built from 14 residues. CDR3 DNA: TGTGCCAGCTCACCGTACCGGGACAGAAACATTCAGTACTTC. It codes for CASSPYRDRNIQYF.

This clonotype has a count of ten or more. The chain uses TRBV23-1 and TRBJ2-7; a possible D gene is TRBD2 (6 bases). TRBV23-1 is noted as an ORF with a role that remains uncertain. V was shortened by 6 bases and J by 3 bases, with 15 bases between the two germline ends. The CDR3 runs 14 residues. This CDR3 is CASSQRVTLYEQYF. CDR3 in DNA: TGCGCCAGCAGCCAGCGGGTCACCCTCTACGAGCAGTACTTC.

This clonotype was observed at least ten times. A much larger clone differs by one base, so this may be a read error. This sequence joins TRBV11-2 and TRBJ1-1; D is uncertain. Trimming left V 1 base short and J 2 bases short, with 20 bases between. The CDR3 consists of 18 residues. The germline V gene encodes CDR1 SGHAT and CDR2 FQNNGV. The CDR3 reads CASSLGCGGVQQNTEAFF. DNA for the CDR3: TGTGCCAGCAGCTTAGGGTGCGGCGGCGTCCAGCAAAACACTGAAGCTTTCTTT.

The CDR3 here is CASSPPLGPYGYTF. For the CDR3, the DNA is TGTGCCAGCTCACCACCGTTAGGACCCTATGGCTACACCTTC. The rearrangement links TRBV18 to TRBJ1-2; no reliable D call. Germline CDR1 is KGHSH and CDR2 is LQKENI. This CDR3 comprises 14 residues. V shed 0 bases and J shed 4 bases, with 9 bases lying between them.

The table lists this clonotype with many counts. The chain carries TRBV6-5 and TRBJ2-7; a possible D gene is TRBD1 (5 bases). The CDR3 spans 13 residues. Trimming stripped 4 bases from V and 7 bases from J, with 14 bases between. Germline V gene data show CDR1 as MNHEY and CDR2 as SVGAGI. The chain's CDR3 is CASSSSARGEQYF. CDR3 DNA sequence: TGTGCCAGCAGTTCCTCAGCTAGGGGTGAGCAGTACTTC.

This clonotype was seen at least ten times. The CDR3 here is CASSWEGGNQPQHF. CDR3 sequence (DNA): TGCGCCAGCTCCTGGGAGGGAGGGAATCAGCCCCAGCATTTT. The rearrangement uses TRBV5-1 and TRBJ1-5; D unresolved. V lost 7 bases and J 4 bases, leaving 15 bases between the germline ends. Germline V gives CDR1 SGHRS, CDR2 YFSETQ. There are 14 residues in the CDR3.

This clonotype was seen ten or more times. This sequence joins TRBV29-1 and TRBJ2-7; TRBD2 might be the D (5 bases). Trimming removed 7 bases at V and 4 bases at J, with 11 bases between. The CDR3 has 11 residues. The V gene's germline CDR1 is SQVTM and CDR2 ANQGSEA. The DNA for the CDR3 is TGCAGCGCCACCGGGAATTACGAGCAGTACTTC. Its translation is CSATGNYEQYF.

The J gene is TRBJ2-3, the V gene TRBV6-5; unclear D gene. V was clipped by 0 bases and J by 3 bases, with 10 bases between them. Germline CDR1 and CDR2: MNHEY and SVGAGI. The CDR3 has 15 residues. The CDR3 loop is CASSYSVQETDTQYF. Here the CDR3 DNA reads TGTGCCAGCAGTTACTCGGTCCAGGAAACAGATACGCAGTATTTT.

This clonotype was detected many times. The rearrangement uses TRBV5-1 and TRBJ1-1, with 7 positions matching TRBD1. In germline, CDR1 is SGHRS, CDR2 YFSETQ. The junction had 11 bases not matched to a gene; V was cut back by 0 bases and J by 3 bases. The CDR3 extends over 17 amino acids. The CDR3: CASSLAPSRTGYTEAFF. The CDR3 nucleotides are TGCGCCAGCAGCTTGGCTCCCTCTCGGACAGGCTACACTGAAGCTTTCTTT.

The chain carries TRBV7-2 and TRBJ2-1; D not certain. Trimming cost V 1 base and J 8 bases, with 6 bases left between them. The V gene's germline CDR1 is SGHTA and CDR2 FQGNSA. This CDR3 is built from 12 residues. This CDR3 is CASSLEGHEQFF. CDR3 DNA sequence: TGTGCCAGCAGCTTAGAAGGGCATGAGCAGTTCTTC.

This clonotype was seen a few times. The V and J genes are TRBV2 and TRBJ2-1, with TRBD2 identical over 8 bases. The CDR3 has 14 residues. After removal of 7 bases from V and 1 base from J, the junction contained 3 bases not matched to a gene. The germline V gene has CDR1 SNHLY and CDR2 FYNNEI. CDR3 in amino acids: CASNGRGSYNEQFF. CDR3 DNA sequence: TGTGCCAGCAACGGGAGGGGTTCCTACAATGAGCAGTTCTTC. Complete variable domain (other parts from reference TRBV2 and TRBJ2-1): EPEVTQTPSHQVTQMGQEVILRCVPISNHLYFYWYRQILGQKVEFLVSFYNNEISEKSEIFDDQFSVERPDGSNFTLKIRSTKLEDSAMYFCASNGRGSYNEQFFGPGTRLTVL.